The T cell receptor (beta chain) under discussion was sequenced for a study of OX40 agonist ivuxolimab in advanced cancers. For the study at large: Dose-escalation patients were diagnosed with hepatocellular carcinoma, melanoma, renal cell cancer or head and neck cancer. Males comprised 82.7% of the group, whose mean age was approximately 61 years (range roughly 20 to 90). Partial responses were recorded for three patients, including one with hepatocellular carcinoma and two with cutaneous melanoma.

As for this clone: Its antigen is currently unknown.

Broader study findings: The 0.1-3.0 mg/kg partial responders had among the lowest clonal expansion.

The V gene's germline CDR1 is SGHTA and CDR2 FQGNSA. The length of the CDR3 is 14 residues. The ends were cut back, 3 bases at V and 5 bases at J, with 13 bases in the middle. Repertoires were generated with immunoSEQ multiplex PCR, while TCRdb's copy carries only in-frame clones and drops some. The sample includes under 100,000 clones, over 80% of them seen just once. The sequenced sample was CD4+ or CD8+ T cells sorted from blood, obtained in a trial of the OX40 agonist ivuxolimab. V gene TRBV7-2 combines with J gene TRBJ2-5; possibly TRBD2 for D (5 bases). This clonotype was sampled from an adult with an advanced solid tumor such as melanoma, head and neck, liver or kidney cancer. CDR3 DNA sequence: TGTGCCAGCAGCTTTACTAGTAACGTGGAGACCCAGTACTTC. It translates to CASSFTSNVETQYF.